These T cell receptor beta chains were read from a single sample in a study of regulatory T cells in long-lasting Graves disease. In TCRdb, the multiplex PCR reads were re-called with MiXCR into one record per CDR3 protein. The data show about 290,000 distinct CDR3 sequences, 22% seen once. The source was peripheral blood mononuclear cells (PBMCs), collected when the disease was refractory, from a patient treated with antithyroid drugs. Source of these receptors: a female donor with Graves disease. Both conserved end residues are part of each CDR3. The D gene is left open where the match is weak. For some rows the clone size is stated as once, few or many, or as a class when expanded; others skip it.

size | J | V | D | length | CDR3 | DNA
many | TRBJ1-1 | TRBV28 | - | 14 | CASSFEGVTVEAFF | TGTGCCAGCAGTTTTGAGGGGGTCACAGTTGAAGCTTTCTTT
few | TRBJ2-5 | TRBV6-1 | TRBD2 | 17 | CASSENLAGGPQETQYF | TGTGCCAGCAGTGAAAATCTAGCGGGAGGACCCCAAGAGACCCAGTACTTC
- | TRBJ1-6 | TRBV20-1 | - | 15 | CSARSPPGLNSPLHF | TGCAGTGCTAGATCCCCACCAGGGTTAAATTCACCCCTCCACTTT
- | TRBJ2-7 | TRBV19 | - | 13 | CASSGDAQTEQYF | TGTGCCAGTAGCGGGGACGCCCAGACCGAGCAGTACTTC
few | TRBJ2-7 | TRBV7-2 | - | 13 | CASSLYGFYEQYF | TGTGCCAGCAGCTTATATGGCTTCTACGAGCAGTACTTC
few | TRBJ1-4 | TRBV28 | TRBD1 | 14 | CASSRTGFNEKLFF | TGTGCCAGCAGTCGGACAGGTTTCAATGAAAAACTGTTTTTT
- | TRBJ2-5 | TRBV28 | - | 14 | CASSEGKYQETQYF | TGTGCCAGCAGTGAGGGGAAGTACCAAGAGACCCAGTACTTC
few | TRBJ2-5 | TRBV19 | TRBD1 | 15 | CASSAWTGVGETQYF | TGTGCCAGTAGTGCCTGGACAGGAGTGGGGGAGACCCAGTACTTC
many | TRBJ1-1 | TRBV30 | - | 13 | CACNGGLNTEAFF | TGTGCCTGCAACGGGGGCCTAAACACTGAAGCTTTCTTT
few | TRBJ2-1 | TRBV5-1 | - | 12 | CASRDRNNEQFF | TGCGCCAGCAGGGACCGAAACAATGAGCAGTTCTTC
many | TRBJ1-1 | TRBV27 | - | 13 | CASSPRLNTEAFF | TGTGCCAGCAGCCCAAGATTGAACACTGAAGCTTTCTTT
many | TRBJ1-5 | TRBV28 | - | 12 | CASSPVNQPQHF | TGTGCCAGTTCTCCTGTCAATCAGCCCCAGCATTTT
few | TRBJ2-7 | TRBV4-3 | TRBD2 | 15 | CASSQDPSGTGEQYF | TGCGCCAGCAGCCAAGACCCTAGCGGGACTGGAGAGCAGTACTTC
- | TRBJ1-1 | TRBV6-1 | - | 14 | CASIIGGANTEAFF | TGTGCCAGCATAATTGGGGGCGCGAACACTGAAGCTTTCTTT
few | TRBJ1-2 | TRBV6-2/TRBV6-3 | - | 15 | CASSYFSGSNYGYTF | TGTGCCAGCAGTTACTTTTCTGGGTCTAACTATGGCTACACCTTC
many | TRBJ1-2 | TRBV20-1 | TRBD1 | 13 | CSATDREDYGYTF | TGCAGTGCTACGGACAGGGAGGACTATGGCTACACCTTC
- | TRBJ1-2 | TRBV3-1 | - | 14 | CASSRSGEDYGYTF | TGTGCCAGCAGCCGGTCAGGGGAGGACTATGGCTACACCTTC
many | TRBJ1-2 | TRBV7-9 | - | 17 | CASEDSKTREGNYGYTF | TGTGCCAGCGAAGACAGTAAAACGAGAGAGGGGAACTATGGCTACACCTTC
- | TRBJ2-1 | TRBV7-2 | TRBD2 | 15 | CASSIVAGLNNEQFF | TGTGCTAGCAGCATCGTAGCGGGGTTAAACAATGAGCAGTTCTTC
few | TRBJ2-7 | TRBV7-2 | - | 14 | CASSQDRVSYEQYF | TGTGCCAGCAGCCAGGACAGAGTCTCCTACGAGCAGTACTTC
- | TRBJ2-7 | TRBV4-1 | - | 17 | CASSQAGGAGPHYEQYF | TGCGCCAGCAGCCAAGCTGGGGGAGCGGGTCCTCACTACGAGCAGTACTTC
- | TRBJ2-5 | TRBV6-2/TRBV6-3 | TRBD2 | 16 | CASTQGTNGIPFPQYF | TGTGCCAGCACCCAAGGGACTAACGGGATCCCCTTCCCCCAGTACTTC
many | TRBJ2-7 | TRBV30 | - | 15 | CAWNPGGVASYEQYF | TGTGCCTGGAACCCAGGTGGAGTGGCCTCCTACGAGCAGTACTTC
few | TRBJ1-1 | TRBV29-1 | - | 13 | CSVGKVSNTEAFF | TGCAGCGTTGGTAAGGTTTCGAACACTGAAGCTTTCTTT
few | TRBJ2-1 | TRBV6-5 | - | 16 | CASSYSSEPAYNEQFF | TGTGCCAGCAGTTACTCGTCGGAGCCAGCCTACAATGAGCAGTTCTTC
many | TRBJ1-1 | TRBV10-3 | TRBD1 | 14 | CAISRQGDIAEAFF | TGTGCCATCAGTAGACAGGGGGATATCGCTGAAGCTTTCTTT
many | TRBJ2-3 | TRBV11-2 | TRBD2 | 15 | CASRASGLSTDTQYF | TGTGCCAGCAGGGCTAGCGGCCTTAGCACAGATACGCAGTATTTT
few | TRBJ2-7 | TRBV5-1 | TRBD2 | 14 | CASRRLAGVDEQYF | TGCGCCAGCAGGAGGCTAGCGGGAGTCGACGAGCAGTACTTC
- | TRBJ1-1 | TRBV29-1 | TRBD1 | 10 | CSARQGEAFF | TGCAGCGCCAGACAGGGAGAAGCTTTCTTT
many | TRBJ1-1 | TRBV20-1 | - | 10 | CSAVNTEAFF | TGCAGTGCCGTTAACACTGAAGCTTTCTTT
few | TRBJ1-1 | TRBV18 | TRBD1 | 15 | CASSPQGAVGTEAFF | TGTGCCAGCTCACCTCAGGGGGCTGTGGGCACTGAAGCTTTCTTT
few | TRBJ2-1 | TRBV7-2 | - | 15 | CASSLGSGGYNEQFF | TGTGCCAGCAGCTTGGGGTCGGGCGGCTACAATGAGCAGTTCTTC
many | TRBJ2-5 | TRBV12-3/TRBV12-4 | - | 14 | CASSLATSGETQYF | TGTGCCAGCAGTTTAGCCACAAGCGGGGAGACCCAGTACTTC
few | TRBJ2-7 | TRBV9 | TRBD1 | 17 | CASSGDPGQGWTYEQYF | TGTGCCAGCAGCGGTGACCCGGGACAGGGGTGGACCTACGAGCAGTACTTC
- | TRBJ2-5 | TRBV5-1 | TRBD2 | 16 | CASSSREREYGETQYF | TGCGCCAGCAGCTCTAGGGAGCGGGAGTACGGAGAGACCCAGTACTTC
many | TRBJ2-5 | TRBV6-5 | - | 15 | CASSYSRRTQETQYF | TGTGCCAGCAGCTACTCGCGGAGAACCCAAGAGACCCAGTACTTC
- | TRBJ2-7 | TRBV12-3/TRBV12-4 | - | 13 | CASLRDGAYEQYF | TGTGCCAGCCTTCGGGACGGAGCCTACGAGCAGTACTTC